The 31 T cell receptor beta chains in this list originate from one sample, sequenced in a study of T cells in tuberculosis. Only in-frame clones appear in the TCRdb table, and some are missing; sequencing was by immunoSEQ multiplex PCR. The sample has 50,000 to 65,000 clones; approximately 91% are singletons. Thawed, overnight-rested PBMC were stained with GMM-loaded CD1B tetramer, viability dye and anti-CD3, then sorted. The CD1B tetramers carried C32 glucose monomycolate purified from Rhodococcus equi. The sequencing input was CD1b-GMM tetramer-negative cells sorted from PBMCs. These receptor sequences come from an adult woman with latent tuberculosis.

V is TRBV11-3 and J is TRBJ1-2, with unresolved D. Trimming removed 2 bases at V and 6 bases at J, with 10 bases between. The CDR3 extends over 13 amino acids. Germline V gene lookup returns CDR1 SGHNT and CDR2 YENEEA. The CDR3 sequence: CASSLTGDHGYTF. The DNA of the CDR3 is TGTGCCAGCAGCTTAACGGGAGACCATGGCTACACCTTC.

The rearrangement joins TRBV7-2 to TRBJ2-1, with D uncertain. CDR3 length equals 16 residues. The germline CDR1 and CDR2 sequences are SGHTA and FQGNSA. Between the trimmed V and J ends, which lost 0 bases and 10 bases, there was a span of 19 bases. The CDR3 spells CASSLAPPRLSLEQFF. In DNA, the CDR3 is TGTGCCAGCAGCTTAGCCCCCCCACGCCTCAGTTTGGAGCAGTTCTTC.

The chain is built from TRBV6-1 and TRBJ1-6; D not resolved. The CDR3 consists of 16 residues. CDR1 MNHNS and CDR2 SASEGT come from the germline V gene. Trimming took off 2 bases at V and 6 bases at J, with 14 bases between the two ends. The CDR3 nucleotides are TGTGCCAGCAGTGAAACCCCAGGAGGTTCTAATTCACCCCTCCACTTT. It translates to CASSETPGGSNSPLHF.

CDR3 nucleotide sequence: TGTGCCAGTAGTATCCATCCGAGCACTGAAGCTTTCTTT. It yields the protein CASSIHPSTEAFF. The chain has TRBV19 and TRBJ1-1, with D hard to call. The CDR3 extends over 13 amino acids. The V gene lost 3 bases and the J gene lost 4 bases, with 9 bases spanning the gap. Germline V gene lookup returns CDR1 LNHDA and CDR2 SQIVND (reference sequence).

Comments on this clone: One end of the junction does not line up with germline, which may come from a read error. Here the CDR3 DNA reads TGTGCCAGCAGCTATGGGACCACTCGAGGCGGCGGGGAGCTGTTCTTT. Translated, it gives CASSYGTTRGGGELFF. The chain has TRBV7-9 and TRBJ2-2, with a possible D match to TRBD2 (6 bases). The V gene's germline CDR1 is SEHNR and CDR2 FQNEAQ (reference sequence). This CDR3 is 16 amino acids long. The full variable domain, in which reference TRBV7-9 and TRBJ2-2 provide the parts outside the CDR3, is DTGVSQNPRHKITKRGQNVTFRCDPISEHNRLYWYRQTLGQGPEFLTYFQNEAQLEKSRLLSDRFSAERPKGSFSTLEIQRTEQGDSAMYLCASSYGTTRGGGELFFGEGSRLTVL.

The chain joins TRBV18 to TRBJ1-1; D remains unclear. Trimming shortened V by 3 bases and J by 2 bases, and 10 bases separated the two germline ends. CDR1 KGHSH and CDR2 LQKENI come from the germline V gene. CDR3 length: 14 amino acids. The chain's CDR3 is CASSPGYSNTEAFF. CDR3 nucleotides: TGTGCCAGCTCACCTGGTTACAGCAACACTGAAGCTTTCTTT.

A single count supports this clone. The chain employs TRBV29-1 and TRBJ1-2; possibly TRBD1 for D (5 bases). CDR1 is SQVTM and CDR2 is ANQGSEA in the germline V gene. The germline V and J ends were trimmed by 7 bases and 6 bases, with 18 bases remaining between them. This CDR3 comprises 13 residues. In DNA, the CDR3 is TGCAGCGCTGGGCCTTCGGGGGGGAATGGCTACACCTTC. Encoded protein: CSAGPSGGNGYTF. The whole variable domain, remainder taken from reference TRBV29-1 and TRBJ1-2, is SAVISQKPSRDICQRGTSLTIQCQVDSQVTMMFWYRQQPGQSLTLIATANQGSEATYESGFVIDKFPISRPNLTFSTLTVSNMSPEDSSIYLCSAGPSGGNGYTFGSGTRLTVV.

The chain's CDR3 is CASSFRRPPTYEQYF. The CDR3 nucleotides are TGTGCCAGCAGTTTCAGGAGGCCCCCTACCTACGAGCAGTACTTC. This sequence joins TRBV27 and TRBJ2-7, with a tentative D call TRBD2 (5 bases). From germline, CDR1 is MNHEY and CDR2 SMNVEV (reference sequence). The CDR3 is 15 amino acids. Trimming took off 3 bases at V and 2 bases at J, with 14 bases between the two ends.

The CDR3 coding sequence is TGCGCCAGCAGCCAAGATAGAGTTGCTAGCCGGGTCGGGGAGCTGTTTTTT. Protein product: CASSQDRVASRVGELFF. This sequence joins TRBV4-3 and TRBJ2-2, with D tentatively TRBD2 (5 bases). V lost 0 bases and J lost 7, with 18 bases in between. This CDR3 is 17 amino acids long. Looked up from germline, CDR1 is LGHNA and CDR2 is YSLEER.

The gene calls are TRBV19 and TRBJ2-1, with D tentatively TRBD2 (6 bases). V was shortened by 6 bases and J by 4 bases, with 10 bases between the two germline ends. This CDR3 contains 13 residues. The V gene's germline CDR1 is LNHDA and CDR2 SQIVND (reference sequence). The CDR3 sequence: CASSGLSYNEQFF. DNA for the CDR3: TGTGCCAGTAGCGGACTATCTTACAATGAGCAGTTCTTC. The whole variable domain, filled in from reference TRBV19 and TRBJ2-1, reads DGGITQSPKYLFRKEGQNVTLSCEQNLNHDAMYWYRQDPGQGLRLIYYSQIVNDFQKGDIAEGYSVSREKKESFPLTVTSAQKNPTAFYLCASSGLSYNEQFFGPGTRLTVL.

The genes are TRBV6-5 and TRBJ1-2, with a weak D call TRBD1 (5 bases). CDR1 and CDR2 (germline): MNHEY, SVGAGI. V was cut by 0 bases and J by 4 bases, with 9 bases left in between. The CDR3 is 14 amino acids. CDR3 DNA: TGTGCCAGCAGTTACTCGGGGGGGGGCTATGGCTACACCTTC. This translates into CASSYSGGGYGYTF.

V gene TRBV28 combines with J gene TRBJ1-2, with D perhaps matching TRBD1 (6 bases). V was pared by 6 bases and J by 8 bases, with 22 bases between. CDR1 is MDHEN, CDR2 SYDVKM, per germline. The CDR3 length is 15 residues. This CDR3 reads CASRRPEDQGRGYTF. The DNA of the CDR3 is TGTGCCAGCAGACGTCCCGAGGACCAGGGGCGCGGCTACACCTTC.

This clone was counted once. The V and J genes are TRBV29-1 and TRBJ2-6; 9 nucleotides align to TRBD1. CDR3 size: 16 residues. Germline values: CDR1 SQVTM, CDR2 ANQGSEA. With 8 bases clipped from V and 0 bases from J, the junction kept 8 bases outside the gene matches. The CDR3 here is CSSIGQGTSGANVLTF. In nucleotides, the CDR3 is TGCAGCTCGATCGGACAGGGGACCTCTGGGGCCAACGTCCTGACTTTC.

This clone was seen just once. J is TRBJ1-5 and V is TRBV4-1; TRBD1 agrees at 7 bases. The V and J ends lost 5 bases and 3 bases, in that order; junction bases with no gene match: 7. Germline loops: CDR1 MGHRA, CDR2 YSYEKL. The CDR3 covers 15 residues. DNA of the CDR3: TGCGCCAGCAGCACCTGGGACAGTTACAATCAGCCCCAGCATTTT. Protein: CASSTWDSYNQPQHF.

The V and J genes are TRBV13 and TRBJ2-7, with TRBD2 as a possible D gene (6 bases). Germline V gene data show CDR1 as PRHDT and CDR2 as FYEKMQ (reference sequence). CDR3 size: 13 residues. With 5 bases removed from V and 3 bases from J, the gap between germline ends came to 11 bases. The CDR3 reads CASSPPEGYEQYF. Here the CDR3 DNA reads TGTGCCAGCAGCCCGCCGGAGGGCTACGAGCAGTACTTC.

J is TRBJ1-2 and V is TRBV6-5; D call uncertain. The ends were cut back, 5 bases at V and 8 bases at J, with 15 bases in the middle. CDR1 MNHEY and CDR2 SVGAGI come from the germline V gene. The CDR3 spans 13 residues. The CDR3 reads CASSRLNEEGYTF. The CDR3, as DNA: TGTGCCAGCAGTAGACTTAACGAGGAGGGCTACACCTTC.

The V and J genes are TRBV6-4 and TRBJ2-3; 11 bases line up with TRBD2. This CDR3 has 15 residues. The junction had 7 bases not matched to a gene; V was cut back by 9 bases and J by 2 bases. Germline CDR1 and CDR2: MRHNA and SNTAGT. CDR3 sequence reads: CASAISGGATDTQYF. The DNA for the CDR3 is TGTGCCAGTGCCATTAGCGGGGGGGCCACAGATACGCAGTATTTT.

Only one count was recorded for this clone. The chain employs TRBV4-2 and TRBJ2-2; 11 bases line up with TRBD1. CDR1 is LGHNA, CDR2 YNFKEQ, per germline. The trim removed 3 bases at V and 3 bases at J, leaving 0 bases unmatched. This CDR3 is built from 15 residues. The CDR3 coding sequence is TGTGCCAGCAGCCAGGGACAGGGGGACACCGGGGAGCTGTTTTTT. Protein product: CASSQGQGDTGELFF.

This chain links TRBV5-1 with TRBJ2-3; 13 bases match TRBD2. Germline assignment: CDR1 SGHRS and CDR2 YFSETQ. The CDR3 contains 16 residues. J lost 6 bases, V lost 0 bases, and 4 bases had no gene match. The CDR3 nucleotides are TGCGCCAGCAGCTTGGGGACTAGCGGGAGTTCGGATACGCAGTATTTT. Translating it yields CASSLGTSGSSDTQYF.

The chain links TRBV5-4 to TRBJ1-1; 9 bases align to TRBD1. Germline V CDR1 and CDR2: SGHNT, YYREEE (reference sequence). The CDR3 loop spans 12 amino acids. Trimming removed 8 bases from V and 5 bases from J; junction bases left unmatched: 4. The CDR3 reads CASTGGLTEAFF. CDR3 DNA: TGTGCCAGTACAGGGGGCCTGACTGAAGCTTTCTTT.

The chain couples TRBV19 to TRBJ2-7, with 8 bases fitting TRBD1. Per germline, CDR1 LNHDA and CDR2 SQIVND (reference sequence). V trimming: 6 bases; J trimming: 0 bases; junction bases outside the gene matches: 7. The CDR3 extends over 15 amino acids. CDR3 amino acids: CASSQGAGSSYEQYF. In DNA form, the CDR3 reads TGTGCCAGTAGCCAGGGGGCCGGAAGCTCCTACGAGCAGTACTTC.

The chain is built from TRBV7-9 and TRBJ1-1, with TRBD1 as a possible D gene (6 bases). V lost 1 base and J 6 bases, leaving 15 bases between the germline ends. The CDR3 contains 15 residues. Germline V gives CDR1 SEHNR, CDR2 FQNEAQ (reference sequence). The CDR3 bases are TGTGCCAGCAGCTTAGGCACAGGGTTAAGGGCTGAAGCTTTCTTT. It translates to CASSLGTGLRAEAFF.

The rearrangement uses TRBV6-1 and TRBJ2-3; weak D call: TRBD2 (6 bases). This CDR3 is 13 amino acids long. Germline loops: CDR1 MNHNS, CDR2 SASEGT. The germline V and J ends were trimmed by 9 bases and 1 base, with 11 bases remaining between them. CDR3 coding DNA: TGTGCCAGATCCGCTAGCGGCACAGATACGCAGTATTTT. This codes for CARSASGTDTQYF.

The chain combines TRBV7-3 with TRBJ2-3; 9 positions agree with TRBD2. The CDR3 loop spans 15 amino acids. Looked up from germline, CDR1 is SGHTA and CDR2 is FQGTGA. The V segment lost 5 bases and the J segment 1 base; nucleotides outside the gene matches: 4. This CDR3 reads CASSAVAGGTDTQYF. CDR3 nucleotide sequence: TGTGCCAGCAGCGCCGTAGCGGGAGGCACAGATACGCAGTATTTT.

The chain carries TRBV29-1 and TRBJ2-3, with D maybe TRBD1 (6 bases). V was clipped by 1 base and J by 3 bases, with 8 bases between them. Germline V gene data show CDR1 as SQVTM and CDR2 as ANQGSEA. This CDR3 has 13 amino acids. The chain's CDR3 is CSVEGTVTDTQYF. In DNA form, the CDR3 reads TGCAGCGTTGAAGGGACAGTAACAGATACGCAGTATTTT.

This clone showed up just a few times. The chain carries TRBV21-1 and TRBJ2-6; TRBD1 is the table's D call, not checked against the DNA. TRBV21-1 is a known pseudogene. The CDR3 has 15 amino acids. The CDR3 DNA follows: TGTGCCAGCAGCAAACAGAACTCTGGGGCCAACGTCCTGACTTTC. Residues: CASSKQNSGANVLTF.

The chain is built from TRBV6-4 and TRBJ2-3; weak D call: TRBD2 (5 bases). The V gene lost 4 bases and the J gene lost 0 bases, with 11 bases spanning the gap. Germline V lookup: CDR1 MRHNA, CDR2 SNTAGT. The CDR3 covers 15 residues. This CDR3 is CASSAGIGSTDTQYF. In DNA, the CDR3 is TGTGCCAGCAGTGCGGGGATAGGTAGCACAGATACGCAGTATTTT.

CDR3 DNA sequence: TGCGCCAGCAGCCACTTGCGGACAGGGAACACTGAAGCTTTCTTT. Encoded protein: CASSHLRTGNTEAFF. The rearrangement links TRBV4-1 to TRBJ1-1, with TRBD1 identical over 7 bases. J lost 1 base, V lost 3 bases, and 5 bases had no gene match. This CDR3 comprises 15 residues. CDR1 and CDR2 (germline): MGHRA, YSYEKL.

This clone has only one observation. The CDR3 DNA reads as TGTGCCAGCAGCTTGGCCACCCACTATACAGATACGCAGTATTTT. Amino acids: CASSLATHYTDTQYF. This chain joins TRBV5-4 and TRBJ2-3; D is uncertain. CDR3 length equals 15 residues. Trimming removed 0 bases at V and 3 bases at J, with 11 bases between. The germline CDR1 and CDR2 sequences are SGHNT and YYREEE (reference sequence).

DNA for the CDR3: TGTGCCTGTAGTCCCGGGACTAGTGTATACGAGCAGTACTTC. This codes for CACSPGTSVYEQYF. The J gene is TRBJ2-7, the V gene TRBV30; 8 bases line up with TRBD2. This CDR3 is built from 14 residues. With 6 bases clipped from V and 4 bases from J, the junction kept 11 bases outside the gene matches. Looked up from germline, CDR1 is GTSNPN and CDR2 is SVGIG (reference sequence).

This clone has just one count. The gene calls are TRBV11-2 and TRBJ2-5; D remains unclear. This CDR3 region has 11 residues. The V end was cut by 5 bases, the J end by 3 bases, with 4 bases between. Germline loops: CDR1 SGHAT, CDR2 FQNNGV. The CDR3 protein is CASSRKETQYF. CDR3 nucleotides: TGTGCCAGCAGCCGTAAAGAGACCCAGTACTTC.